This entry lists 18 T cell receptor beta chains sequenced from one sample in a study of OX40 agonist ivuxolimab in advanced cancers. Only in-frame clones appear in the TCRdb table, and some are missing; sequencing was by immunoSEQ multiplex PCR. The profile shows around 65,000 clones, around 90% of them singletons. Material: CD4+ or CD8+ T cells sorted from blood, obtained in a trial of the OX40 agonist ivuxolimab. The receptors derive from an adult with an advanced solid tumor such as melanoma, head and neck, liver or kidney cancer.

The chain combines TRBV29-1 with TRBJ2-1; 9 bases agree with TRBD1. V gave up 3 bases and J gave up 6 bases; unmatched junction bases: 3. The germline V gene encodes CDR1 SQVTM and CDR2 ANQGSEA. The CDR3 runs to 13 residues. The CDR3 here is CSVEGTGPNEQFF. DNA for the CDR3: TGCAGCGTTGAGGGGACAGGGCCCAATGAGCAGTTCTTC.

CDR3 in DNA: TGTGCCAGCAGCTTGCCGGGACAGGGCGTTGGTGGCTACACCTTC. Translating gives CASSLPGQGVGGYTF. The chain employs TRBV5-6 and TRBJ1-2; 9 nucleotides agree with TRBD1. J gave up 7 bases and V 1 base, and 8 bases lay outside the gene matches. The CDR3 runs 15 residues. CDR1 is SGHDT, CDR2 YYEEEE, per germline. The complete variable domain, with remaining parts taken from reference TRBV5-6 and TRBJ1-2, reads DAGVTQSPTHLIKTRGQQVTLRCSPKSGHDTVSWYQQALGQGPQFIFQYYEEEERQRGNFPDRFSGHQFPNYSSELNVNALLLGDSALYLCASSLPGQGVGGYTFGSGTRLTVV.

Comments on this clone: At one of its ends the junction is not consistent with the germline gene, which may arise from a read error. CDR3 sequence (DNA): TGTGCCAGCAGTCGGGGGGACTCCCCTAACAACGAGCAGTTCTTC. Encoded protein: CASSRGDSPNNEQFF. The rearrangement joins TRBV2 to TRBJ2-1; 7 bases map to TRBD2. This CDR3 comprises 15 residues. Germline CDR1 and CDR2: SNHLY and FYNNEI.

V gene TRBV19 combines with J gene TRBJ2-7, with 7 bases that match TRBD2. From germline, CDR1 is LNHDA and CDR2 SQIVND (reference sequence). The J segment lost 5 bases and the V segment lost 2 bases, leaving 9 bases of the junction unmatched. The CDR3 consists of 15 residues. CDR3 loop: CASSIMGLYSHEQYF. In DNA form, the CDR3 reads TGTGCCAGTAGTATAATGGGACTATACAGCCACGAGCAGTACTTC.

The rearrangement joins TRBV6-1 to TRBJ1-5; D call uncertain. This CDR3 region has 14 residues. V was pared by 7 bases and J by 6 bases, with 16 bases between. CDR1 and CDR2 (germline): MNHNS, SASEGT. CDR3 sequence (DNA): TGTGCCAGCACCTGGGGAGGCATAGGTCAGCCCCAGCATTTT. This sequence encodes CASTWGGIGQPQHF.

V and J are TRBV7-2 and TRBJ2-7; D might be TRBD1 or TRBD2, each matching 5 bases. The CDR3 is 14 residues long. From germline, CDR1 is SGHTA and CDR2 FQGNSA. Trimming stripped 5 bases from V and 6 bases from J, with 17 bases between. CDR3 in DNA: TGTGCCAGCAGCCAAACAGGACCCGGGGTCGAGCAGTACTTC. This encodes CASSQTGPGVEQYF.

The rearrangement uses TRBV27 and TRBJ2-1, with D hard to call. This CDR3 is built from 13 residues. The germline CDR1 and CDR2 sequences are MNHEY and SMNVEV (reference sequence). V lost 3 bases to trimming and J lost 11 bases, with 14 bases between them. The CDR3 DNA reads TGTGCCAGCAGTTTGCTCCCCACTGGGCAGCAGTTCTTC. Amino acid sequence: CASSLLPTGQQFF.

The chain uses TRBV18 and TRBJ2-5, with 7 bases fitting TRBD2. The CDR3 has 16 residues. V was clipped by 5 bases and J by 3 bases; unmatched bases: 12. The germline gives CDR1 KGHSH, CDR2 LQKENI. CDR3 residues: CASSMREYIGEETQYF. CDR3 coding DNA: TGTGCCAGCTCAATGCGGGAGTACATAGGGGAAGAGACCCAGTACTTC.

This clone was recorded a few times. V gene TRBV5-1 combines with J gene TRBJ2-1; 10 bases match TRBD2. CDR3 size: 13 residues. CDR1 is SGHRS, CDR2 YFSETQ, per germline. J lost 5 bases, V lost 7 bases, and 3 bases had no gene match. The CDR3 DNA is TGCGCCAGCGCTAGCGGGAGCGACAATGAGCAGTTCTTC. Translating it yields CASASGSDNEQFF.

The V call is TRBV5-4, the J call TRBJ2-5; 10 positions agree with TRBD1. CDR1 and CDR2 (germline): SGHNT, YYREEE (reference sequence). V was pared by 0 bases and J by 4 bases, with 3 bases of the junction left unmatched. There are 15 residues in the CDR3. The DNA of the CDR3 is TGTGCCAGCAGCTTGGGACAGGGGGCCTTAGAGACCCAGTACTTC. Its protein is CASSLGQGALETQYF.

The chain employs TRBV7-9 and TRBJ2-1; D remains unclear. The CDR3 has 15 amino acids. CDR1 is SEHNR and CDR2 is FQNEAQ in the germline V gene (reference sequence). Between the trimmed V and J ends, which lost 3 bases and 5 bases, there was a span of 14 bases. The CDR3 nucleotides read TGTGCCAGCAGCTTCAGCGCCGGCCCACACAATGAGCAGTTCTTC. This codes for CASSFSAGPHNEQFF.

The chain recombines TRBV15 with TRBJ2-2; no definite D call. The CDR3 totals 12 residues. CDR1 is LNHNV, CDR2 YYDKDF, per germline (reference sequence). Trimming removed 3 bases at V and 2 bases at J, with 1 base between. The CDR3 reads CATSSNTGELFF. The CDR3 coding sequence is TGTGCCACCAGCAGCAACACCGGGGAGCTGTTTTTT.

In this sample, this clone turned up once. V usage is TRBV9 and J usage is TRBJ2-1; D is tentatively TRBD1 or TRBD2 (5 bases each). From germline, CDR1 is SGDLS and CDR2 YYNGEE. This CDR3 is 14 amino acids long. V was trimmed by 0 bases and J by 10 bases, leaving 14 bases between them. This chain's CDR3 is CASSVALGAGEQFF. Here the CDR3 DNA reads TGTGCCAGCAGCGTAGCTCTCGGGGCTGGCGAGCAGTTCTTC.

The CDR3 reads CSVFGTRGTGELFF. CDR3 DNA: TGCAGCGTTTTCGGGACTCGAGGCACCGGGGAGCTGTTTTTT. This rearrangement joins TRBV29-1 to TRBJ2-2; TRBD2 might be the D (6 bases). Trimming pared 5 bases from V and 4 bases from J, leaving 14 bases between. This CDR3 region has 14 residues. Germline CDR1 SQVTM, CDR2 ANQGSEA.

The rearrangement links TRBV5-1 to TRBJ2-1, with TRBD1 matching over 11 bases. Per germline, CDR1 SGHRS and CDR2 YFSETQ. The V and J ends lost 4 bases and 10 bases, in that order; junction bases with no gene match: 13. The CDR3 covers 16 residues. DNA for the CDR3: TGCGCCAGCAGCCCCCGGTCGGGACAGGGGGGCGGGGAGCAGTTCTTC. Its translation is CASSPRSGQGGGEQFF.

The V gene is TRBV7-2, the J gene TRBJ1-1; D uncertain. Trimming left V 5 bases short and J 5 bases short, with 15 bases between. This CDR3 has 14 residues. Per the germline V gene, CDR1 is SGHTA and CDR2 is FQGNSA. The CDR3 DNA reads as TGTGCCAGCAGCCCCAGAACACCCGTGACTGAAGCTTTCTTT. Translated: CASSPRTPVTEAFF.

This chain links TRBV29-1 with TRBJ2-6; D may correspond to TRBD1 or TRBD2 (5 bases each). From germline, CDR1 is SQVTM and CDR2 ANQGSEA. The V end lost 4 bases, the J end lost 3 bases, and 19 bases lay between the germline ends. The CDR3 loop spans 17 amino acids. The CDR3 DNA sequence: TGCAGCGTTGGGGGACCCCTGGGGCAGGGTGGGGCCAACGTCCTGACTTTC. It translates to CSVGGPLGQGGANVLTF.

This rearrangement joins TRBV5-1 to TRBJ2-3; D perhaps matches TRBD2 (6 bases). V lost 0 bases and J 5 bases, leaving 10 bases between the germline ends. Germline V gene data show CDR1 as SGHRS and CDR2 as YFSETQ. This CDR3 comprises 14 residues. CDR3 sequence: CASSLEGSGDTQYF. As DNA, the CDR3 is TGCGCCAGCAGCTTGGAGGGTAGCGGAGATACGCAGTATTTT.